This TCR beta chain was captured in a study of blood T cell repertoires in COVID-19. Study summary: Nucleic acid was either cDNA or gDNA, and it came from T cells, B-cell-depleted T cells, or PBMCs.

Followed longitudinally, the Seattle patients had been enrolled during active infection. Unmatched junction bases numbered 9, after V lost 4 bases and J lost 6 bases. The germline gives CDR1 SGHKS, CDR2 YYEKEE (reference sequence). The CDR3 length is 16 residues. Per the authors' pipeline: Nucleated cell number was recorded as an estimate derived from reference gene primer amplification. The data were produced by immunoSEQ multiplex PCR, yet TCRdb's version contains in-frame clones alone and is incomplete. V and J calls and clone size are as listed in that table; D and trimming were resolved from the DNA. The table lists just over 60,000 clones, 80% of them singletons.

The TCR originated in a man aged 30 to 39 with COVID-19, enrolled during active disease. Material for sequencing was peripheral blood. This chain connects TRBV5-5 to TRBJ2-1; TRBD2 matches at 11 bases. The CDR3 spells CASSTLGLAGLNEQFF. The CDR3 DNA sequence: TGTGCCAGCAGCACGCTAGGACTAGCGGGCCTCAATGAGCAGTTCTTC.